The 27 T cell receptor beta chains given below trace back to one sample, sequenced in a study of T cell repertoires in cytomegalovirus infection. In TCRdb, the reads were re-called with MiXCR into one record per CDR3 protein. Counted here are about 220,000 distinct CDR3 sequences, 35% to 40% occurring once; the ten biggest clones make up around 64%. These receptors' targets are unknown. This material consisted of CD8+ T cells from cultured PBMCs, taken from culture after CMV antigen stimulation. The receptors here all came from a human donor in good health (CMV status not recorded). Some clones in this sample may be carry-over from other donors' samples.

In regard to this clonotype: This may be a read error, as it is one base from a much larger clone. V usage is TRBV4-2 and J usage is TRBJ2-5, with no clear D. This CDR3 spans 12 amino acids. The V and J ends lost 6 bases and 0 bases respectively, with 5 bases between them. Germline values: CDR1 LGHNA, CDR2 YNFKEQ. The CDR3 nucleotides are TGTGCCAGCAGTGGCGACCAAGAGACCCAGTACTTC. Its protein product is CASSGDQETQYF.

This clonotype was counted only a few times. The J gene is TRBJ2-7, the V gene TRBV7-2, with 11 bases matching TRBD2. V shed 5 bases, J shed 6 bases, and the junction held 9 bases outside the gene matches. Germline V lookup: CDR1 SGHTA, CDR2 FQGNSA. CDR3 size: 15 residues. The CDR3 protein is CASSPTSGRFGEQYF. Here the CDR3 DNA reads TGTGCCAGCAGCCCCACTAGCGGGAGATTTGGCGAGCAGTACTTC.

This chain connects TRBV19 to TRBJ2-1, with TRBD1 matching over 8 bases. The CDR3 sequence is 14 residues long. The V and J ends lost 8 bases and 10 bases, in that order; junction bases with no gene match: 13. Per the germline V gene, CDR1 is LNHDA and CDR2 is SQIVND (reference sequence). DNA for the CDR3: TGTGCCAGTTTAGGGACAGGCATACAATCAGAGCAGTTCTTC. It specifies CASLGTGIQSEQFF.

This clonotype showed up just a few times. V and J are TRBV9 and TRBJ2-7; 8 bases match TRBD1. Trimming cost V 1 base and J 4 bases; bases outside gene matches: 7. The CDR3 has 15 amino acids. Germline CDR1 and CDR2: SGDLS and YYNGEE. CDR3 sequence (DNA): TGTGCCAGCAGCGTATCCCCGGACAGGGATTACGAGCAGTACTTC. Translating gives CASSVSPDRDYEQYF.

V is TRBV28 and J is TRBJ2-1, with 8 bases lining up with TRBD1. Germline CDR1 reads MDHEN; CDR2 reads SYDVKM. This CDR3 has 15 residues. V was clipped by 6 bases and J by 1 base; unmatched bases: 5. In DNA form, the CDR3 reads TGTGCCAGCAGATCTCGGGACAGGTCCTACAATGAGCAGTTCTTC. Its protein product is CASRSRDRSYNEQFF.

The rearrangement links TRBV27 to TRBJ1-1; no clear D gene. The CDR3 is 15 amino acids. The germline V gene encodes CDR1 MNHEY and CDR2 SMNVEV (reference sequence). Trimming took 0 bases from V and 3 from J, leaving 11 bases between them. CDR3 nucleotide sequence: TGTGCCAGCAGTTTATCGGTACGCCGGCACACTGAAGCTTTCTTT. Protein product: CASSLSVRRHTEAFF.

The genes are TRBV15 and TRBJ1-5; the D is unclear. CDR3 length: 13 residues. Trimming took off 0 bases at V and 5 bases at J, with 5 bases between the two ends. CDR1 and CDR2 (germline): LNHNV, YYDKDF (reference sequence). CDR3 amino acids: CATSRDRDQPQHF. CDR3 DNA: TGTGCCACCAGCAGAGATCGGGATCAGCCCCAGCATTTT.

This clonotype has only a few counts. The chain links TRBV7-2 to TRBJ1-2, with D possibly being TRBD1 (5 bases). The germline V gene has CDR1 SGHTA and CDR2 FQGNSA. CDR3 length: 12 amino acids. V was pared by 5 bases and J by 6 bases, with 10 bases between. CDR3 DNA sequence: TGTGCCAGCAGCCCGCGGACACATGGCTACACCTTC. Translating gives CASSPRTHGYTF. The full variable domain, with the rest looked up from reference TRBV7-2 and TRBJ1-2, is GAGVSQSPSNKVTEKGKDVELRCDPISGHTALYWYRQSLGQGLEFLIYFQGNSAPDKSGLPSDRFSAERTGGSVSTLTIQRTQQEDSAVYLCASSPRTHGYTFGSGTRLTVV.

The chain combines TRBV7-8 with TRBJ2-1; D possibly corresponds to TRBD2 (6 bases). The CDR3 totals 14 residues. Trimming cost V 5 bases and J 8 bases, with 16 bases left between them. Germline values: CDR1 SGHVS, CDR2 FQNEAQ. The CDR3 DNA is TGTGCCAGCAGCCCGGTTAAGGGCGGGGATGAGCAGTTCTTC. Its translation is CASSPVKGGDEQFF.

In this sample, this clonotype turned up a few times. This sequence joins TRBV27 and TRBJ2-2, with 15 bases lining up with TRBD2. Germline CDR1 is MNHEY and CDR2 is SMNVEV (reference sequence). Trimming took 2 bases from V and 6 from J; bases not matched to a gene: 7. This CDR3 has 18 residues. This CDR3 reads CASSLSRTSGREAGELFF. The CDR3 bases are TGTGCCAGCAGTTTAAGTCGGACTAGCGGGAGGGAGGCCGGGGAGCTGTTTTTT.

This clonotype was seen a few times. The chain couples TRBV27 to TRBJ2-7; a weak D match, TRBD2 (6 bases). Germline CDR1 reads MNHEY; CDR2 reads SMNVEV (reference sequence). Trimming took 2 bases from V and 5 from J, leaving 13 bases between them. This CDR3 comprises 14 residues. The CDR3 here is CASSLSGRGNEQYF. The DNA of the CDR3 is TGTGCCAGCAGTTTAAGCGGCCGGGGGAACGAGCAGTACTTC.

The chain carries TRBV10-3 and TRBJ2-1; 9 bases map to TRBD2. Germline trimming cut 10 bases from V and 5 bases from J; bases unmatched to any gene: 9. The CDR3 totals 14 residues. Germline CDR1 and CDR2: ENHRY and SYGVKD. Written as DNA, the CDR3 is TGTGCCAACCGTGCGGGGGGGCCGGACAATGAGCAGTTCTTC. The encoded protein is CANRAGGPDNEQFF.

In this sample, this clonotype turned up a few times. The chain is built from TRBV27 and TRBJ1-2; D gene unclear. The CDR3 contains 15 residues. The germline gives CDR1 MNHEY, CDR2 SMNVEV (reference sequence). With 0 bases removed from V and 5 bases from J, the gap between germline ends came to 13 bases. CDR3 residues: CASSLSKAPGYGYTF. The CDR3 DNA reads TGTGCCAGCAGTTTATCGAAGGCCCCGGGGTATGGCTACACCTTC.

In this sample, this clonotype turned up many times. This sequence joins TRBV14 and TRBJ2-3; D is unresolved. Trimming left V 0 bases short and J 4 bases short, with 17 bases between. Looked up from germline, CDR1 is SGHDN and CDR2 is FVKESK. The CDR3 loop spans 17 amino acids. Written as DNA, the CDR3 is TGTGCCAGCAGCCAAGAAAGGCGGTTCCCTTGGTCAGATACGCAGTATTTT. This gives the protein CASSQERRFPWSDTQYF.

The rearrangement links TRBV11-3 to TRBJ2-1, with 8 bases identical to TRBD1. The trim removed 5 bases at V and 8 bases at J, leaving 11 bases unmatched. The CDR3 contains 15 residues. CDR1 is SGHNT and CDR2 is YENEEA in the germline V gene. The CDR3, as DNA: TGTGCCAGCAGCGCATACACCGGACAGGGCGATGAGCAGTTCTTC. Amino acid sequence: CASSAYTGQGDEQFF.

The CDR3 DNA reads as TGTGCTAGTGGTTTGGTAGTAGGACTAGCGGGTAATGAGCAGTTCTTC. This encodes CASGLVVGLAGNEQFF. The gene calls are TRBV12-5 and TRBJ2-1; TRBD2 aligns across 11 bases. The CDR3 has 16 amino acids. Germline-derived CDR1 and CDR2 are LGHNT and FRNRAP. V dropped 0 bases and J dropped 7; count of bases not matched to a gene: 5. The variable domain in full, with the rest retrieved from reference TRBV12-5 and TRBJ2-1, is DARVTQTPRHKVTEMGQEVTMRCQPILGHNTVFWYRQTMMQGLELLAYFRNRAPLDDSGMPKDRFSAEMPDATLATLKIQPSEPRDSAVYFCASGLVVGLAGNEQFFGPGTRLTVL.

V gene TRBV7-3 combines with J gene TRBJ2-3; possible D gene TRBD2, 6 bases. CDR3 size: 16 residues. The V gene's germline CDR1 is SGHTA and CDR2 FQGTGA. V was pared by 3 bases and J by 3 bases, with 16 bases between. The CDR3 loop reads CASSFRPRERTDTQYF. Written as DNA, the CDR3 is TGTGCCAGCAGCTTCCGACCCCGGGAGAGGACAGATACGCAGTATTTT.

This chain joins TRBV29-1 and TRBJ2-3; TRBD2 matches at 14 bases. After removal of 1 base from V and 3 bases from J, the junction contained 6 bases not matched to a gene. The CDR3 runs 17 residues. Germline-derived CDR1 and CDR2 are SQVTM and ANQGSEA. CDR3 amino acids: CSVEGIGTSGRTDTQYF. In DNA form, the CDR3 reads TGCAGCGTTGAAGGTATCGGGACTAGCGGGAGAACAGATACGCAGTATTTT.

This clonotype was observed many times. V is TRBV12-3 or TRBV12-4 and J is TRBJ2-5, with 8 bases fitting TRBD2. The CDR3 has 15 amino acids. With 6 bases clipped from V and 4 bases from J, the junction kept 10 bases outside the gene matches. This chain's CDR3 is CASSTEREPRETQYF. CDR3 nucleotides: TGTGCCAGCAGCACTGAGCGGGAGCCCCGAGAGACCCAGTACTTC.

The V and J genes are TRBV6-5 and TRBJ2-2; D is perhaps TRBD1 (5 bases). V lost 6 bases to trimming and J lost 0 bases, with 23 bases between them. CDR1 and CDR2 (germline): MNHEY, SVGAGI. The CDR3 has 19 residues. As DNA, the CDR3 is TGTGCCAGCAGCCAGGACGGACAACGAATACTGACGAACACCGGGGAGCTGTTTTTT. Protein sequence: CASSQDGQRILTNTGELFF.

The chain uses TRBV14 and TRBJ1-2; the D is unclear. Germline V gene data show CDR1 as SGHDN and CDR2 as FVKESK. The CDR3 runs to 17 residues. The V end lost 0 bases, the J end lost 0 bases, and 14 bases lay between the germline ends. DNA for the CDR3: TGTGCCAGCAGCCAAGAATATAGCACGGCTGCTAACTATGGCTACACCTTC. Amino acids: CASSQEYSTAANYGYTF.

CDR3 amino acids: CASSVEGAGTEAFF. The CDR3 nucleotides are TGTGCCAGCAGTGTCGAGGGGGCGGGCACTGAAGCTTTCTTT. This sequence joins TRBV6-1 and TRBJ1-1; TRBD1 aligns across 7 bases. Germline V gene lookup returns CDR1 MNHNS and CDR2 SASEGT. J gave up 4 bases and V 4 bases, and 6 bases lay outside the gene matches. The CDR3 totals 14 residues.

This chain links TRBV7-9 with TRBJ1-2, with 7 bases fitting TRBD1. Losses at the gene ends were 5 bases for V and 5 bases for J; bases not matched to a gene: 17. The CDR3 spans 17 residues. Germline V CDR1 and CDR2: SEHNR, FQNEAQ (reference sequence). The chain's CDR3 is CASSPSSRGTEWYGYTF. The CDR3 coding sequence is TGTGCCAGCAGCCCCTCGAGCCGGGGGACAGAATGGTATGGCTACACCTTC.

V usage is TRBV7-9 and J usage is TRBJ1-4, with unresolved D. This CDR3 contains 15 residues. Germline CDR1 and CDR2: SEHNR and FQNEAQ (reference sequence). V lost 4 bases and J lost 3, with 12 bases in between. The CDR3 sequence is CASSSSRDPNEKLFF. CDR3 nucleotides: TGTGCCAGCAGCTCCAGCCGAGACCCTAATGAAAAACTGTTTTTT. Looking up the rest from reference TRBV7-9 and TRBJ1-4 gives the full variable domain: DTGVSQNPRHKITKRGQNVTFRCDPISEHNRLYWYRQTLGQGPEFLTYFQNEAQLEKSRLLSDRFSAERPKGSFSTLEIQRTEQGDSAMYLCASSSSRDPNEKLFFGSGTQLSVL.

J is TRBJ2-1 and V is TRBV19; weak D call: TRBD2 (6 bases). Germline loops: CDR1 LNHDA, CDR2 SQIVND (reference sequence). This CDR3 is built from 17 residues. Trimming shortened V by 1 base and J by 0 bases, and 13 bases separated the two germline ends. CDR3 DNA: TGTGCCAGTAGTATAGTACCGGGAGAGGCCTCCTACAATGAGCAGTTCTTC. Translated: CASSIVPGEASYNEQFF. The full variable domain, completed using reference TRBV19 and TRBJ2-1, is DGGITQSPKYLFRKEGQNVTLSCEQNLNHDAMYWYRQDPGQGLRLIYYSQIVNDFQKGDIAEGYSVSREKKESFPLTVTSAQKNPTAFYLCASSIVPGEASYNEQFFGPGTRLTVL.

This clonotype was detected only a few times. This chain joins TRBV6-6 and TRBJ2-1, with 9 bases lining up with TRBD1. The trim removed 2 bases at V and 15 bases at J, leaving 11 bases unmatched. Germline V CDR1 and CDR2: MNHNY, SVGAGI (reference sequence). There are 14 residues in the CDR3. The CDR3 region is CASSYLGQGNWWFF. CDR3 DNA: TGTGCCAGCAGTTACCTCGGACAGGGGAATTGGTGGTTCTTC.

The chain uses TRBV7-8 and TRBJ2-7; D possibly corresponds to TRBD1 (5 bases). The V end was cut by 5 bases, the J end by 6 bases, with 14 bases between. Germline values: CDR1 SGHVS, CDR2 FQNEAQ. The length of the CDR3 is 13 residues. This CDR3 is CASSQSQGGEQYF. The CDR3 coding sequence is TGTGCCAGCAGCCAGTCCCAGGGTGGCGAGCAGTACTTC.